This entry concerns a single T cell receptor (beta chain). Antigen specificity is unknown. This record comes from a study of shared clonotypes between healthy human individuals. Looking at the study overall: For every donor, three CD4 naive, three CD4 memory, two CD8 naive and one CD8 memory plates were used. The study's findings and limits: Some clonotypes were shared by all four sorted-subset donors, while others were not shared. The non-shared ones had lower generation probabilities than the shared ones.

Splitting of each subset's genomic DNA was done evenly across several immunoSEQ plates. The repertoire was sequenced with immunoSEQ multiplex PCR; TCRdb's copy has only in-frame clones and lacks some. This sample carries fewer than 1.8 million clones, just under 99% of them seen once, and the ten largest clones take about 0.35%. All donors were Caucasian adults living in Nashville, Tennessee. CDR3 size: 15 residues. V trimming: 0 bases; J trimming: 6 bases; junction bases outside the gene matches: 6. Germline V gene data show CDR1 as SGHAT and CDR2 as FQNNGV. The rearrangement joins TRBV11-2 to TRBJ2-5; 8 bases align to TRBD1. Input material: naive CD4+ T cells sorted from blood. Subset: CD45RA+ positively selected. The receptor comes from a man younger than 40 in good health. The CDR3 loop reads CASSLDPQGAKTQYF. As DNA, the CDR3 is TGTGCCAGCAGCTTAGATCCCCAGGGGGCGAAGACCCAGTACTTC.